These 15 T cell receptor beta chains originate from one sample sequenced in a study of glioma-infiltrating T cells after dendritic cell vaccination. The time point here: after dendritic cell vaccination, including at tumor progression/relapse. Sequencing was performed with immunoSEQ multiplex PCR; in TCRdb, only in-frame clones are kept and a portion is missing. The sample lists more than 55,000 clones, about 84% occurring once. This material consisted of blood, taken after dendritic cell vaccination. The receptors shown here come from a human donor with glioblastoma.

This clone was observed a few times. V and J are TRBV7-6 and TRBJ2-7; 9 bases are shared with TRBD1. Germline V lookup: CDR1 SGHVS, CDR2 FNYEAQ. The CDR3 is 15 amino acids. V shed 4 bases, J shed 1 base, and the junction held 5 bases outside the gene matches. DNA of the CDR3: TGTGCCAGCAGCTCCGGGACAGGGAAATCCTACGAGCAGTACTTC. This codes for CASSSGTGKSYEQYF.

V and J are TRBV15 and TRBJ2-5, with TRBD1 identical over 10 bases. This CDR3 has 13 amino acids. Looked up from germline, CDR1 is LNHNV and CDR2 is YYDKDF (reference sequence). Trimming at V came to 8 bases and at J to 7 bases, leaving 7 bases not matched to a gene. The CDR3 DNA reads TGTGCCACCGATGACAGGGGGCGAGGGACCCAGTACTTC. Residues: CATDDRGRGTQYF.

The chain employs TRBV5-4 and TRBJ1-1; perhaps TRBD1 as D (5 bases). Germline-derived CDR1 and CDR2 are SGHNT and YYREEE (reference sequence). V was shortened by 4 bases and J by 5 bases, with 21 bases between the two germline ends. The CDR3 spans 16 residues. The CDR3 sequence: CASSRSLVTVLTEAFF. Written as DNA, the CDR3 is TGTGCCAGCAGCAGAAGTCTTGTGACAGTCCTGACTGAAGCTTTCTTT.

The chain joins TRBV5-8 to TRBJ1-1, with TRBD1 matching over 9 bases. In germline, CDR1 is SGHTS, CDR2 YDEGEE. V shed 5 bases and J 5 bases; nucleotides not matched to a gene: 10. The CDR3 covers 15 residues. Written as DNA, the CDR3 is TGTGCCAGCAGATTTACGGGACAGGGTGTAACTGAAGCTTTCTTT. Its protein product is CASRFTGQGVTEAFF.

The chain recombines TRBV25-1 with TRBJ2-1; a weak D match, TRBD1 (6 bases). The CDR3 has 14 amino acids. Germline V gene lookup returns CDR1 MGHDK and CDR2 SYGVNS. The V end lost 7 bases, the J end lost 9 bases, and 19 bases lay between the germline ends. The DNA of the CDR3 is TGTGCCAGCATGTCTAACCTCAGGGGCACTGAGCAGTTCTTC. This gives the protein CASMSNLRGTEQFF.

This rearrangement joins TRBV15 to TRBJ1-1; no definite D call. V gave up 6 bases and J gave up 4 bases, with 12 bases separating them. The germline gives CDR1 LNHNV, CDR2 YYDKDF (reference sequence). The CDR3 has 13 residues. The CDR3 region has the DNA TGTGCCACCAGTCTCTCGAGCCTCACTGAAGCTTTCTTT. This sequence encodes CATSLSSLTEAFF.

The chain recombines TRBV30 with TRBJ2-1; TRBD2 aligns across 11 bases. This CDR3 has 15 amino acids. CDR1 and CDR2 from the germline V gene are GTSNPN and SVGIG (reference sequence). V shed 0 bases, J shed 7 bases, and the junction held 5 bases outside the gene matches. Here the CDR3 reads CAWSVPRLAGNEQFF. CDR3 DNA sequence: TGTGCCTGGAGTGTGCCTAGACTAGCGGGGAATGAGCAGTTCTTC.

This sequence joins TRBV6-1 and TRBJ2-1, with 7 bases matching TRBD1. The CDR3 totals 14 residues. Germline values: CDR1 MNHNS, CDR2 SASEGT. Trimming removed 7 bases from V and 7 bases from J; junction bases left unmatched: 10. CDR3 protein: CASTPWEQGNEQFF. Here the CDR3 DNA reads TGTGCCAGCACCCCATGGGAACAGGGGAATGAGCAGTTCTTC.

V usage is TRBV5-1 and J usage is TRBJ2-5, with 11 bases matching TRBD1. V shed 4 bases and J 4 bases; nucleotides not matched to a gene: 6. The germline V gene has CDR1 SGHRS and CDR2 YFSETQ. This CDR3 is 15 amino acids long. CDR3 sequence reads: CASSAGQGAVETQYF. CDR3 nucleotide sequence: TGCGCCAGCAGCGCTGGACAGGGGGCGGTAGAGACCCAGTACTTC.

The V and J genes are TRBV10-3 and TRBJ1-1; TRBD1 might be the D (6 bases). This CDR3 contains 14 residues. The germline V and J ends were trimmed by 6 bases and 3 bases, with 14 bases remaining between them. Germline V gene data show CDR1 as ENHRY and CDR2 as SYGVKD. CDR3 loop: CAIRPLDRYTEAFF. CDR3 nucleotides: TGTGCCATCAGGCCCTTAGACAGGTACACTGAAGCTTTCTTT.

The V gene is TRBV11-3, the J gene TRBJ1-5; unclear D gene. Per the germline V gene, CDR1 is SGHNT and CDR2 is YENEEA. The CDR3 covers 13 residues. V gave up 3 bases and J gave up 2 bases, with 5 bases separating them. This chain's CDR3 is CASSLAGNQPQHF. Written as DNA, the CDR3 is TGTGCCAGCAGCTTGGCAGGCAATCAGCCCCAGCATTTT.

This clone has more than one count but fewer than ten. This chain's CDR3 is CASSLITPDSGVQETQYF. CDR3 DNA sequence: TGTGCCAGCAGCCTAATTACACCGGATAGCGGGGTCCAAGAGACCCAGTACTTC. This rearrangement joins TRBV4-2 to TRBJ2-5; 8 nucleotides align to TRBD2. CDR1 LGHNA and CDR2 YNFKEQ come from the germline V gene. CDR3 size: 18 residues. Losses at the gene ends were 4 bases for V and 1 base for J; bases not matched to a gene: 14.

The chain links TRBV19 to TRBJ1-6; 9 bases line up with TRBD1. Trimming removed 6 bases from V and 9 bases from J; junction bases left unmatched: 6. The CDR3 spans 14 residues. The germline V gene has CDR1 LNHDA and CDR2 SQIVND (reference sequence). The CDR3 DNA follows: TGTGCCAGTAGCGGGACAGGGTACGTTTCACCCCTCCACTTT. Protein: CASSGTGYVSPLHF.

This clone occurred a few times. An end of the junction differs from the germline gene, which may be a read error. In the same sample, other DNA sequences code for this CDR3. The CDR3 here is CASSQRGYNSPLHF. The CDR3 bases are TGTGCCAGCAGCCAACGAGGGTATAATTCCCCCCTCCACTTT. V is TRBV14 and J is TRBJ1-6; no firm D call. The CDR3 covers 14 residues. Germline V gene lookup returns CDR1 SGHDN and CDR2 FVKESK.

The chain recombines TRBV6-4 with TRBJ2-2; D not certain. The germline gives CDR1 MRHNA, CDR2 SNTAGT. V lost 8 bases and J lost 2, with 6 bases in between. This CDR3 comprises 12 residues. CDR3 coding DNA: TGTGCCAGCCAGGAAAACACCGGGGAGCTGTTTTTT. This gives the protein CASQENTGELFF.